Detailed here is one TCR beta chain. Its antigen remains unknown. The data were taken from a study of CD8 T cells in ankylosing spondylitis. General study results and limits: Disease-linked clones, CD8+, were relatively rare in peripheral blood. About 8 highly homologous variants made up a TCR beta motif that seemed to typify ankylosing spondylitis blood.

One entry per CDR3 protein results from TCRdb running MiXCR on the 5' RACE reads. Here the sample spans around 770,000 distinct CDR3 sequences, over 9.5% being singletons. CDR3 size: 15 residues. Germline-derived CDR1 and CDR2 are GTSNPN and SVGIG (reference sequence). V was shortened by 2 bases and J by 6 bases, with 17 bases between the two germline ends. The rearrangement links TRBV30 to TRBJ2-1; D could derive from TRBD1 or TRBD2 (5 bases each). The sample comprised blood, either unsorted or a sorted T cell fraction (not recorded which). This TCR was sampled from a male donor with ankylosing spondylitis. CDR3: CAWSKKGSRGNEQFF. The CDR3 DNA reads as TGTGCCTGGAGTAAAAAGGGATCGAGGGGCAATGAGCAGTTCTTC.